This T cell receptor (beta chain) is drawn from a study of blood T cells in healthy people across ages. Notes on the study in general: Samples with more naive T cells showed higher observed beta diversity. Diversity was higher, and naive CD4+ cells more numerous, in long-lived donors than in aged donors.

Germline CDR1 MDHEN, CDR2 SYDVKM. The V gene end was trimmed by 4 bases and the J gene end by 6 bases; junction bases not matched to a gene: 12. The CDR3 has 16 residues. Using a J-beta primer mix together with a sample-barcoded 5' primer, a second PCR was run for about 6 to 12 cycles. MiXCR, applied by TCRdb to the 5' RACE reads, yields one record per CDR3 protein. The sample lists roughly 1.7 million distinct CDR3 sequences, about 35% occurring once. Russia was home to the donors, healthy Caucasian individuals aged roughly 6 to 100. A word on this clonotype: Its cognate antigen is unknown.

The source is a woman between 25 and 40 years old in good health. The rearrangement uses TRBV28 and TRBJ2-1; 7 bases match TRBD2. The source material was blood. CDR3 amino acids: CASSSYLAAYANEQFF. The CDR3 DNA reads TGTGCCAGCAGTTCCTACCTAGCGGCATACGCCAATGAGCAGTTCTTC. Full variable domain (missing parts from reference TRBV28 and TRBJ2-1): DVKVTQSSRYLVKRTGEKVFLECVQDMDHENMFWYRQDPGLGLRLIYFSYDVKMKEKGDIPEGYSVSREKKERFSLILESASTNQTSMYLCASSSYLAAYANEQFFGPGTRLTVL.